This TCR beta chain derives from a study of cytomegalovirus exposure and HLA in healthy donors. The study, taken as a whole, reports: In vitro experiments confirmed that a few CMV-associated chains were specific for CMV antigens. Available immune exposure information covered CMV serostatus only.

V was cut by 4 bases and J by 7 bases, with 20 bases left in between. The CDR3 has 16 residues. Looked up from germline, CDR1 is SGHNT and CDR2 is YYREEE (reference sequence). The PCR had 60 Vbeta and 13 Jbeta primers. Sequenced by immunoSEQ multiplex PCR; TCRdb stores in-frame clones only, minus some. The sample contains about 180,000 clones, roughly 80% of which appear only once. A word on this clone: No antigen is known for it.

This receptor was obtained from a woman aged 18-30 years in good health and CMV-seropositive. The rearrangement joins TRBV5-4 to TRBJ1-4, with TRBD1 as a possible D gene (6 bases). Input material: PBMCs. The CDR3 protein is CASSPRHTGTAEKLFF. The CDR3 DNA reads TGTGCCAGCAGCCCACGACATACAGGGACGGCTGAAAAACTGTTTTTT.